These T cell receptor beta chains were read from a single sample in a study of T cells in tuberculosis. TCRdb's table, derived via immunoSEQ multiplex PCR, lists solely in-frame clones and lacks some. The table includes roughly 35,000 clones, 91% detected once. The sample taken for sequencing was PBMCs. Receptors originate from a donor aged 10-30 years with latent tuberculosis or without tuberculosis infection. The CDR3 runs from the conserved cysteine through the conserved F or W. A D gene is named only where the DNA matches it firmly. Some rows mark clone size as missing; the rest say once, few, many or name a class of expanded clone.

V gene	clone size	J gene	D gene	CDR3 protein	CDR3 DNA
TRBV9	NA	TRBJ2-5	TRBD2	CASSVAGGPGGETQYF	TGTGCCAGCAGCGTAGCGGGAGGGCCCGGCGGGGAGACCCAGTACTTC
TRBV7-9	NA	TRBJ1-1	NA	CASSLQGPTRKAFF	TGTGCCAGCAGTTTACAGGGTCCTACTCGCAAAGCTTTCTTT
TRBV30	NA	TRBJ1-1	NA	CAWRRAGTRYTEAFF	TGTGCCTGGAGGCGAGCCGGGACTAGGTACACTGAAGCTTTCTTT
TRBV5-5	NA	TRBJ1-5	NA	CASSLEGRDQPQHF	TGTGCCAGCAGCTTGGAGGGGCGCGATCAGCCCCAGCATTTT
TRBV5-5	NA	TRBJ2-7	TRBD2	CASSLSGAYEQYF	TGTGCCAGCAGTCTTAGCGGGGCCTACGAGCAGTACTTC
TRBV28	once	TRBJ1-2	TRBD1	CASSRQGVIYGYTF	TGTGCCAGCAGTCGACAGGGCGTGATCTATGGCTACACCTTC
TRBV7-8	NA	TRBJ2-7	TRBD1	CASSSTGAVSYEQYF	TGTGCCAGCAGCTCTACAGGGGCTGTCTCCTACGAGCAGTACTTC
TRBV5-1	once	TRBJ2-3	NA	CASSLAEGVKQYF	TGCGCCAGCAGCTTGGCCGAGGGGGTAAAGCAGTATTTT
TRBV2	once	TRBJ1-3	NA	CASSDEVSGNTIYF	TGTGCCAGCAGTGATGAGGTCTCTGGAAACACCATATATTTT
TRBV4-3	NA	TRBJ1-1	NA	CASSHMNTEAFF	TGCGCCAGCAGCCACATGAACACTGAAGCTTTCTTT